This T cell receptor beta chain derives from a study of cytomegalovirus exposure and HLA in healthy donors. All the people who gave samples were healthy bone marrow donors. Study-level results: The authors later found HLA-associated TCR beta chains more clonally expanded than equally common others. In an earlier analysis, most TCR beta V segments were productive about 90% or about 30% of the time. Altogether, 164 TCR beta chains were recorded as cytomegalovirus-associated.

Trimming cost V 8 bases and J 5 bases, with 15 bases left between them. The CDR3 loop spans 14 amino acids. Per germline, CDR1 LNHDA and CDR2 SQIVND (reference sequence). As to this clone: Its specificity is unknown.

The PCR had 60 Vbeta and 13 Jbeta primers. Sequencing was performed with immunoSEQ multiplex PCR; in TCRdb, only in-frame clones are kept and a portion is missing. The data show more than 150,000 clones, roughly 84% seen once. The chain recombines TRBV19 with TRBJ1-4; tentative D call: TRBD1 (6 bases). Sequencing input: PBMCs. This receptor was taken from a young woman in good health and CMV-seronegative. CDR3 DNA sequence: TGTGCCAGTGGAGCAGGGGCGGTCAATGAAAAACTGTTTTTT. Translated, it gives CASGAGAVNEKLFF.